A selection of T cell receptor beta chains follows, all from one sample in a study of T cell repertoires in cytomegalovirus infection. TCRdb re-analysed the reads in MiXCR, keeping a single row per CDR3 protein. This sample carries hundreds of thousands of distinct CDR3 sequences, about a sixth of them seen once, and the ten largest clones take 7.5% to 9%. Sequencing used PBMCs. The receptors originated from a human donor in good health (CMV status not recorded). Some clones in this sample may be carry-over from other donors' samples. CDR3s include the opening cysteine and the closing phenylalanine or tryptophan. The D gene is left open where the match is weak. Clone size is given for some rows only: seen once, a few or many times, or a class if the clone is expanded.

clone_size j_call d_call v_call cdr3_aa cdr3_nt
many TRBJ1-1 TRBD1 TRBV4-1 CASSQGPIGTETWNTEAFF TGCGCCAGCAGCCAAGGGCCTATCGGGACAGAGACCTGGAACACTGAAGCTTTCTTT
. TRBJ2-7 . TRBV20-1 CSASIALAYEQYF TGCAGTGCTAGTATAGCTTTGGCCTACGAGCAGTACTTC
few TRBJ2-2 . TRBV15 CATSRGPGQNTGELFF TGTGCCACCAGCAGAGGGCCGGGACAGAACACCGGGGAGCTGTTTTTT
many TRBJ1-4 TRBD1 TRBV12-3/TRBV12-4 CASSSLDRGLEKLFF TGTGCCAGCAGTTCCCTTGACAGGGGCCTTGAAAAACTGTTTTTT
. TRBJ2-1 TRBD1 TRBV19 CASSIIVGQRMDNEQFF TGTGCCAGTAGTATAATTGTGGGACAGAGAATGGACAATGAGCAGTTCTTC
few TRBJ1-5 . TRBV28 CASSLRDIINQPQHF TGTGCCAGCAGTTTAAGGGACATAATCAATCAGCCCCAGCATTTT
many TRBJ1-4 . TRBV7-2 CASSLNGEKLFF TGTGCCAGCAGCTTAAATGGCGAAAAACTGTTTTTT
few TRBJ1-1 . TRBV18 CASSPRGEGAEAFF TGTGCCAGCTCACCACGAGGGGAGGGGGCTGAAGCTTTCTTT
. TRBJ1-5 . TRBV20-1 CSAAGSNQPQHF TGCAGTGCTGCAGGGAGCAATCAGCCCCAGCATTTT
. TRBJ1-1 TRBD1 TRBV12-3/TRBV12-4 CASSITRGRNTEAFF TGTGCCAGCAGTATCACCAGGGGGCGGAACACTGAAGCTTTCTTT
few TRBJ1-2 . TRBV5-8 CASSLEQPNYGYTF TGCGCCAGCAGCTTGGAACAGCCAAACTATGGCTACACCTTC
many TRBJ2-2 . TRBV6-2/TRBV6-3 CASSTTRGNTGELFF TGTGCCAGCAGTACGACTAGGGGGAACACCGGGGAGCTGTTTTTT
. TRBJ1-2 TRBD1 TRBV5-6 CASSLGSTGGYGYTF TGTGCCAGCAGCTTGGGTTCGACAGGGGGCTATGGCTACACCTTC
. TRBJ2-7 TRBD2 TRBV7-9 CASSRGGGFSSYEQYF TGTGCCAGCAGCCGGGGGGGAGGGTTCAGCTCCTACGAGCAGTACTTC
few TRBJ2-6 . TRBV2 CASSEFVTTGLPSGANVLTF TGTGCCAGCAGTGAATTTGTGACGACAGGTCTCCCCTCTGGGGCCAACGTCCTGACTTTC
. TRBJ2-1 . TRBV14 CASSPGHKVPNEQFF TGTGCCAGCAGCCCGGGCCACAAGGTCCCCAATGAGCAGTTCTTC
many TRBJ2-7 TRBD2 TRBV7-2 CASSFSGSTYEQYF TGTGCCAGCAGCTTTAGCGGGAGTACCTACGAGCAGTACTTC
. TRBJ2-5 . TRBV7-2 CASSLVEWQETQYF TGTGCCAGCAGCTTAGTTGAGTGGCAAGAGACCCAGTACTTC
. TRBJ2-1 . TRBV2 CASSAMAGEQFF TGTGCCAGCAGCGCCATGGCAGGGGAGCAGTTCTTC
. TRBJ2-1 . TRBV10-2 CASSGPGQKNEQFF TGCGCCAGCAGTGGTCCAGGACAGAAAAATGAGCAGTTCTTC
few TRBJ2-6 . TRBV11-2 CASSLDEGIGGANVLTF TGTGCCAGCAGCTTAGATGAGGGGATCGGTGGGGCCAACGTCCTGACTTTC
many TRBJ2-5 TRBD2 TRBV7-8 CASSSFPGLAGLKQETQYF TGTGCCAGCAGCTCCTTTCCGGGACTAGCGGGATTGAAGCAAGAGACCCAGTACTTC
. TRBJ2-3 . TRBV4-1 CASSQMGRRGVTDTQYF TGCGCCAGCAGCCAGATGGGCAGGAGGGGGGTCACAGATACGCAGTATTTT
. TRBJ1-1 TRBD1 TRBV7-9 CASSIRQGPGTEAFF TGTGCCAGCAGCATTCGACAGGGGCCGGGGACTGAAGCTTTCTTT
many TRBJ1-5 TRBD1 TRBV10-3 CATTDRGFDQPQHF TGTGCCACCACGGACAGGGGGTTCGATCAGCCCCAGCATTTT
. TRBJ2-1 TRBD2 TRBV12-3/TRBV12-4 CASDGRGSYNEQFF TGTGCCAGCGACGGGAGGGGTTCCTACAATGAGCAGTTCTTC
many TRBJ2-7 TRBD2 TRBV27 CASSRSGRDSYEQYF TGTGCCAGCAGTCGGAGCGGGAGGGATTCCTACGAGCAGTACTTC
few TRBJ2-3 . TRBV29-1 CSVNRELTDTQYF TGCAGCGTAAACCGGGAGCTCACAGATACGCAGTATTTT
. TRBJ2-5 . TRBV5-6 CASSRTGIRETQYF TGTGCCAGCAGCCGGACCGGAATACGGGAGACCCAGTACTTC
many TRBJ1-5 . TRBV7-2 CASSFGRYSNQPQHF TGTGCCAGCAGCTTTGGCAGATATAGCAATCAGCCCCAGCATTTT
. TRBJ2-2 . TRBV5-5 CASSLESNRANTGELFF TGTGCCAGCAGCTTGGAATCGAACAGGGCGAACACCGGGGAGCTGTTTTTT
many TRBJ2-3 . TRBV20-1 CSAPPSDWVGVTDTQYF TGCAGTGCTCCCCCTTCAGACTGGGTCGGGGTCACAGATACGCAGTATTTT
once TRBJ1-4 . TRBV15 CATSRDKGNEKLFF TGTGCCACCAGCAGAGATAAGGGGAATGAAAAACTGTTTTTT
. TRBJ2-1 TRBD2 TRBV9 CASSVGAGGPRNEQFF TGTGCCAGCAGCGTAGGAGCGGGAGGGCCTAGGAATGAGCAGTTCTTC
many TRBJ1-1 . TRBV7-2 CASSLQQNTEAFF TGTGCCAGCAGCTTACAGCAGAACACTGAAGCTTTCTTT
few TRBJ1-2 . TRBV12-5 CASGFSNYGYTF TGTGCTAGTGGTTTTTCTAACTATGGCTACACCTTC
. TRBJ2-1 . TRBV19 CASSSPTGRGWTDEQFF TGTGCCAGTAGTTCGCCCACAGGGAGGGGTTGGACCGATGAGCAGTTCTTC
many TRBJ2-5 . TRBV10-3 CAISEFAETQYF TGTGCCATCAGTGAATTTGCAGAGACCCAGTACTTC
many TRBJ1-2 TRBD1 TRBV7-8 CASSLAPGQGDGYTF TGTGCCAGCAGCTTAGCCCCGGGACAGGGTGATGGCTACACCTTC
. TRBJ1-6 TRBD1 TRBV27 CASSGVQGKRSPLHF TGTGCCAGCAGTGGGGTACAGGGGAAGAGGTCACCCCTCCACTTT
few TRBJ2-3 . TRBV12-3/TRBV12-4 CASSFSGGRGDTQYF TGTGCCAGCAGTTTCTCAGGAGGGCGCGGGGATACGCAGTATTTT
. TRBJ1-2 . TRBV29-1 CSVADGLNYGYTF TGCAGCGTAGCGGATGGGCTAAACTATGGCTACACCTTC
many TRBJ2-1 . TRBV7-2 CASSPFPSLRNEQFF TGTGCCAGCAGCCCCTTTCCCTCCCTTAGGAATGAGCAGTTCTTC
. TRBJ1-5 TRBD1 TRBV29-1 CSVGWDREGNQPQHF TGCAGCGTTGGGTGGGACAGGGAAGGCAATCAGCCCCAGCATTTT
many TRBJ1-6 . TRBV7-2 CASSLVAYSPLHF TGTGCCAGCAGCTTAGTGGCCTATTCACCCCTCCACTTT
. TRBJ1-5 . TRBV19 CASNIGHRLNQPQHF TGTGCCAGTAATATAGGGCACAGACTTAATCAGCCCCAGCATTTT
few TRBJ2-1 TRBD2 TRBV20-1 CSARVAGGQNEQFF TGCAGTGCTAGAGTTGCGGGGGGGCAAAATGAGCAGTTCTTC
few TRBJ2-2 . TRBV18 CASSPRTVDLNTGELFF TGTGCCAGCTCACCTCGGACGGTCGATTTGAACACCGGGGAGCTGTTTTTT
. TRBJ2-5 TRBD2 TRBV20-1 CSARDWTSQETQYF TGCAGTGCTAGAGATTGGACTAGTCAAGAGACCCAGTACTTC
. TRBJ2-5 TRBD2 TRBV20-1 CSARVAGGPETQYF TGCAGTGCTAGAGTTGCGGGAGGGCCAGAGACCCAGTACTTC
many TRBJ2-5 . TRBV2 CASKREEETQYF TGTGCCAGCAAAAGGGAGGAGGAGACCCAGTACTTC
many TRBJ2-3 TRBD2 TRBV11-2 CASSWDGGYTDTQYF TGTGCCAGCAGCTGGGACGGGGGGTACACAGATACGCAGTATTTT
few TRBJ2-3 TRBD2 TRBV5-4 CASSLTSGEDATDTQYF TGTGCCAGCAGCTTGACTAGCGGGGAGGATGCCACAGATACGCAGTATTTT
many TRBJ2-5 . TRBV6-2/TRBV6-3 CASSHGMQETQYF TGTGCCAGCAGTCACGGGATGCAAGAGACCCAGTACTTC
many TRBJ2-1 TRBD2 TRBV19 CASSMSEGLAGGHEQFF TGTGCCAGTAGTATGTCCGAGGGACTAGCGGGAGGCCATGAGCAGTTCTTC
. TRBJ1-2 . TRBV5-3 CASIGTFGNGYTF TGTGCCAGCATCGGGACATTTGGAAACGGCTACACCTTC
. TRBJ2-4 . TRBV4-1 CASSQVWVAKNIQYF TGCGCCAGCAGCCAAGTGTGGGTTGCCAAAAACATTCAGTACTTC
. TRBJ1-2 TRBD1 TRBV20-1 CSASPDRTSYGYTF TGCAGTGCTAGTCCGGACAGGACAAGCTATGGCTACACCTTC